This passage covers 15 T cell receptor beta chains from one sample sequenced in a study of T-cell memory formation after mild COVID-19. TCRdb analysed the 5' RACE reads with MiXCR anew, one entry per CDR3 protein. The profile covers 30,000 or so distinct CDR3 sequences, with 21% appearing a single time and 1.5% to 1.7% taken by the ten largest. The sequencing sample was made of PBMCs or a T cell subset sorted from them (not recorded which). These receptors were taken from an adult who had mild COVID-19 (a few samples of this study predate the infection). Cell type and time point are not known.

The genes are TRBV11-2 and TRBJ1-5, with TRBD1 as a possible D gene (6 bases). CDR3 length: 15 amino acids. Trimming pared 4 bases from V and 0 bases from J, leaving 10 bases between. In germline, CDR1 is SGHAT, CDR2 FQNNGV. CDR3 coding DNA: TGTGCCAGCAGCTCACAGGGTAGTAGCAATCAGCCCCAGCATTTT. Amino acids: CASSSQGSSNQPQHF.

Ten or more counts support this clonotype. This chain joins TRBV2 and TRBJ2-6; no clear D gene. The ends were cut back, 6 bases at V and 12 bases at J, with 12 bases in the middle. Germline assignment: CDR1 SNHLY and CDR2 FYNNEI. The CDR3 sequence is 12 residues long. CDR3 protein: CASSAGKSVLTF. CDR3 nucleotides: TGTGCCAGCAGCGCAGGAAAATCCGTCCTGACTTTC.

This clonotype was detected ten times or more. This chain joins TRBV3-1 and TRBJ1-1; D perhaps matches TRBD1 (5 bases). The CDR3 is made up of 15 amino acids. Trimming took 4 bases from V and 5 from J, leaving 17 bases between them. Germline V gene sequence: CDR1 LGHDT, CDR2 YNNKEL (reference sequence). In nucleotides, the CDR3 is TGTGCCAGCAGCCTAACAGCGGGTCGGGGGACTGAAGCTTTCTTT. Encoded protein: CASSLTAGRGTEAFF.

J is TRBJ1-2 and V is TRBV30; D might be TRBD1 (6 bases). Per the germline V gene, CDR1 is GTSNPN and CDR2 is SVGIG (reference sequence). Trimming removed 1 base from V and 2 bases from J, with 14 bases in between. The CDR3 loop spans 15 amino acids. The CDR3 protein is CAWSADRHPNYGYTF. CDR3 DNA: TGTGCCTGGAGTGCAGACAGGCACCCGAACTATGGCTACACCTTC.

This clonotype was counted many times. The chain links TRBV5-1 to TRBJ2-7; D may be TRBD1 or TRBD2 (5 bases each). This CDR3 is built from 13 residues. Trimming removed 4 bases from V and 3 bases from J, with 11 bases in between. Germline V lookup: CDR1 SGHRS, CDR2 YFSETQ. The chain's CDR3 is CASSGLGDYEQYF. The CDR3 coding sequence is TGCGCCAGCAGCGGGCTGGGGGACTACGAGCAGTACTTC. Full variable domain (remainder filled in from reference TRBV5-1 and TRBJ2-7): KAGVTQTPRYLIKTRGQQVTLSCSPISGHRSVSWYQQTPGQGLQFLFEYFSETQRNKGNFPGRFSGRQFSNSRSEMNVSTLELGDSALYLCASSGLGDYEQYFGPGTRLTVT.

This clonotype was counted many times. CDR3 in amino acids: CASSPQGAERTEAFF. The DNA of the CDR3 is TGTGCCAGCTCACCACAGGGGGCGGAGAGGACTGAAGCTTTCTTT. The chain recombines TRBV18 with TRBJ1-1, with 7 bases that match TRBD1. The CDR3 runs 15 residues. The V and J ends lost 1 base and 5 bases, in that order; junction bases with no gene match: 7. Germline loops: CDR1 KGHSH, CDR2 LQKENI.

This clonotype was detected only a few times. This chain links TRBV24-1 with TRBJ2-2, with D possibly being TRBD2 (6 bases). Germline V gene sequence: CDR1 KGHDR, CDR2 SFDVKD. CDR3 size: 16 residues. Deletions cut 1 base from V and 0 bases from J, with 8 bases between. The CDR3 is CATSDFWGANTGELFF. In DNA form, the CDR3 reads TGTGCCACCAGTGATTTTTGGGGGGCGAACACCGGGGAGCTGTTTTTT.

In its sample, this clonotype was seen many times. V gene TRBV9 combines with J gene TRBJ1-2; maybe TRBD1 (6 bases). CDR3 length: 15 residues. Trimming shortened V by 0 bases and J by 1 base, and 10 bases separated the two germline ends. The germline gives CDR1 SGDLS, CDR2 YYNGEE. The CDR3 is CASSVAPQGNYGYTF. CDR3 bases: TGTGCCAGCAGCGTAGCCCCACAGGGTAACTATGGCTACACCTTC.

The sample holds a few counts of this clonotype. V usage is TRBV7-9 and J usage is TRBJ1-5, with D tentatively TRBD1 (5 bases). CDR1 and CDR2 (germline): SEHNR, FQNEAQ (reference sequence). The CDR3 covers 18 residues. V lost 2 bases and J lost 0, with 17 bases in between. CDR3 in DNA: TGTGCCAGCAGCTTACTGCAGGGTATCGGGAATAGCAATCAGCCCCAGCATTTT. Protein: CASSLLQGIGNSNQPQHF.

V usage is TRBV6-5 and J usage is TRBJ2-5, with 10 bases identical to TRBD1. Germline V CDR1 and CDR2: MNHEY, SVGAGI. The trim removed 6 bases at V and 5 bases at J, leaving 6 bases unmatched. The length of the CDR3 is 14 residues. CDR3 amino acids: CASRSDRGLETQYF. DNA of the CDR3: TGTGCCAGCAGATCAGACAGGGGGCTGGAGACCCAGTACTTC.

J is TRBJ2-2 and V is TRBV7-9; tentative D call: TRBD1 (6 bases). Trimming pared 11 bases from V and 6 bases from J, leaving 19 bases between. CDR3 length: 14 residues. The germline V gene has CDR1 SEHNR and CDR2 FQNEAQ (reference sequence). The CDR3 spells CASEPRGGPGELFF. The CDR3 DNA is TGTGCCTCCGAACCCCGAGGGGGACCCGGGGAGCTGTTTTTT.

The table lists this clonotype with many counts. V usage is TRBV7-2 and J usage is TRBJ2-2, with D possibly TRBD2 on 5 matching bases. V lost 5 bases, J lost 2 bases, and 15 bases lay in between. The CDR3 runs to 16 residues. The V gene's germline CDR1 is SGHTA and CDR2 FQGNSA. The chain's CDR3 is CASSPGIRFNTGELFF. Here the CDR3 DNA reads TGTGCCAGCAGCCCCGGGATCCGATTTAACACCGGGGAGCTGTTTTTT.

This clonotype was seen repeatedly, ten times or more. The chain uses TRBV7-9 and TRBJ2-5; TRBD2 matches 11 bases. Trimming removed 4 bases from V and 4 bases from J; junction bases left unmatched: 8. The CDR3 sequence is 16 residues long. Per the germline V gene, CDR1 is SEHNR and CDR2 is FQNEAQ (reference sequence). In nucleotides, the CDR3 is TGTGCCAGCAGCTCAGCTACCGGGACTAGCGGAGAGACCCAGTACTTC. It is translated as CASSSATGTSGETQYF. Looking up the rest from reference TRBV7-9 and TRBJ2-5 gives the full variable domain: DTGVSQNPRHKITKRGQNVTFRCDPISEHNRLYWYRQTLGQGPEFLTYFQNEAQLEKSRLLSDRFSAERPKGSFSTLEIQRTEQGDSAMYLCASSSATGTSGETQYFGPGTRLLVL.

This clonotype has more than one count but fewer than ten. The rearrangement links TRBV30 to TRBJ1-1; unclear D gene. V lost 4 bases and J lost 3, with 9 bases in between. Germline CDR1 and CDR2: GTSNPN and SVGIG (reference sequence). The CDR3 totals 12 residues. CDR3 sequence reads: CAWTRSDTEAFF. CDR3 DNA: TGTGCCTGGACCAGATCTGACACTGAAGCTTTCTTT.

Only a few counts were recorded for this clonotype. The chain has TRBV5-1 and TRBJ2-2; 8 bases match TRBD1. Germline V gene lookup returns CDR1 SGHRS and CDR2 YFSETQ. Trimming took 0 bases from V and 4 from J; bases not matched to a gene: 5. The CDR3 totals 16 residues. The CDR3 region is CASSLVSGGSTGELFF. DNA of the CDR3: TGCGCCAGCAGCTTGGTTTCAGGGGGCAGCACCGGGGAGCTGTTTTTT.